These 17 T cell receptor beta chains originate from one sample sequenced in a study of response to subunit inactivated influenza vaccine. Using its own MiXCR run on the RT-PCR reads, TCRdb lists one record per CDR3 protein. The table shows roughly 790,000 distinct CDR3 sequences, with roughly 20% occurring only once. This specimen was PBMCs from blood, taken roughly 5 days after vaccination. These receptors all come from a man aged 45 to 65 who received an inactivated influenza vaccine.

The chain joins TRBV11-2 to TRBJ2-7; TRBD1 matches at 8 bases. V trimming: 6 bases; J trimming: 4 bases; junction bases outside the gene matches: 14. The length of the CDR3 is 16 residues. Looked up from germline, CDR1 is SGHAT and CDR2 is FQNNGV. The DNA for the CDR3 is TGTGCCAGCAGTTACACAGGGGGTTTCTCCAGATACGAGCAGTACTTC. The encoded protein is CASSYTGGFSRYEQYF.

This clonotype was seen more than once but under ten times. The chain links TRBV7-2 to TRBJ2-5, with D possibly matching TRBD1 (5 bases). Germline V CDR1 and CDR2: SGHTA, FQGNSA. The CDR3 consists of 16 residues. With 3 bases removed from V and 7 bases from J, the gap between germline ends came to 21 bases. The CDR3 region is CASSFRTGSPEGTQYF. In DNA, the CDR3 is TGTGCCAGCAGCTTTCGCACAGGTTCGCCCGAAGGGACCCAGTACTTC.

This clonotype was counted a few times. CDR3 in amino acids: CASSKGTGELFF. The CDR3 DNA follows: TGCGCCAGCAGCAAAGGGACAGGGGAGCTGTTTTTT. The genes are TRBV5-1 and TRBJ2-2, with D maybe TRBD1 (6 bases). This CDR3 region has 12 residues. Per germline, CDR1 SGHRS and CDR2 YFSETQ. The germline V and J ends were trimmed by 4 bases and 8 bases, with 9 bases remaining between them. Full variable domain (outside the CDR3, taken from reference TRBV5-1 and TRBJ2-2): KAGVTQTPRYLIKTRGQQVTLSCSPISGHRSVSWYQQTPGQGLQFLFEYFSETQRNKGNFPGRFSGRQFSNSRSEMNVSTLELGDSALYLCASSKGTGELFFGEGSRLTVL.

The chain has TRBV6-5 and TRBJ2-5; D unresolved. CDR3 length equals 15 residues. Trimming stripped 1 base from V and 4 bases from J, with 13 bases between. Germline loops: CDR1 MNHEY, CDR2 SVGAGI. The DNA for the CDR3 is TGTGCCAGCAGTTACTTGTCTGGGTCCGTAGAGACCCAGTACTTC. Its translation: CASSYLSGSVETQYF.

This clonotype occurred a few times. The chain combines TRBV20-1 with TRBJ2-1; possibly TRBD2 for D (5 bases). Germline V gene lookup returns CDR1 DFQATT and CDR2 SNEGSKA (reference sequence). V lost 0 bases and J 8 bases, leaving 14 bases between the germline ends. This CDR3 contains 14 residues. The CDR3 protein is CSARDSFSGDEQFF. The CDR3 bases are TGCAGTGCTAGAGATTCTTTCAGCGGCGATGAGCAGTTCTTC.

In this sample, this clonotype turned up many times. J is TRBJ2-2 and V is TRBV3-1; a weak D match, TRBD1 (5 bases). The CDR3 extends over 15 amino acids. V was trimmed by 0 bases and J by 4 bases, leaving 9 bases between them. Germline CDR1 LGHDT, CDR2 YNNKEL (reference sequence). CDR3: CASSQELRATGELFF. CDR3 nucleotides: TGTGCCAGCAGCCAAGAGCTCAGGGCCACCGGGGAGCTGTTTTTT. Variable domain in full (rest from reference TRBV3-1 and TRBJ2-2): DTAVSQTPKYLVTQMGNDKSIKCEQNLGHDTMYWYKQDSKKFLKIMFSYNNKELIINETVPNRFSPKSPDKAHLNLHINSLELGDSAVYFCASSQELRATGELFFGEGSRLTVL.

This clonotype showed up just a few times. V is TRBV9 and J is TRBJ1-1; D remains unclear. CDR3 length: 13 residues. The germline V gene encodes CDR1 SGDLS and CDR2 YYNGEE. With 1 base removed from V and 3 bases from J, the gap between germline ends came to 7 bases. The CDR3 sequence: CASSVSPDTEAFF. CDR3 nucleotides: TGTGCCAGCAGCGTAAGTCCCGACACTGAAGCTTTCTTT.

This clonotype was detected a few times. The V call is TRBV27, the J call TRBJ1-4, with TRBD1 as a possible D gene (5 bases). The V gene's germline CDR1 is MNHEY and CDR2 SMNVEV (reference sequence). The CDR3 contains 12 residues. The V end was cut by 1 base, the J end by 10 bases, with 7 bases between. In nucleotides, the CDR3 is TGTGCCAGCAGTTTATGGGGGGGAAAACTGTTTTTT. Its translation is CASSLWGGKLFF.

The chain uses TRBV29-1 and TRBJ2-1; a possible D gene is TRBD2 (6 bases). CDR1 is SQVTM, CDR2 ANQGSEA, per germline. With 0 bases removed from V and 7 bases from J, the gap between germline ends came to 25 bases. The CDR3 has 18 amino acids. CDR3 region: CSVEDFITGLTNLNEQFF. The CDR3 nucleotides read TGCAGCGTTGAAGACTTTATAACGGGACTGACTAACTTAAATGAGCAGTTCTTC.

The chain links TRBV7-2 to TRBJ2-7; 7 bases map to TRBD1. This CDR3 spans 16 amino acids. V shed 5 bases, J shed 0 bases, and the junction held 10 bases outside the gene matches. The germline gives CDR1 SGHTA, CDR2 FQGNSA. The CDR3 bases are TGTGCCAGCAGCCCCCGCGCGGACAGGTTCTCCTACGAGCAGTACTTC. It yields the protein CASSPRADRFSYEQYF.

This clonotype was seen a few times. This rearrangement joins TRBV7-3 to TRBJ1-2, with 9 bases identical to TRBD1. J gave up 5 bases and V 3 bases, and 7 bases lay outside the gene matches. The germline V gene encodes CDR1 SGHTA and CDR2 FQGTGA. The CDR3 runs 15 residues. The chain's CDR3 is CASSLLRTGVYGYTF. CDR3 nucleotides: TGTGCCAGCAGCTTGCTACGGACAGGGGTTTATGGCTACACCTTC.

This clonotype showed up just a few times. The chain links TRBV7-9 to TRBJ2-3; D may be TRBD2 (5 bases). The germline CDR1 and CDR2 sequences are SEHNR and FQNEAQ (reference sequence). V was pared by 7 bases and J by 3 bases, with 17 bases between. This CDR3 is built from 15 residues. The CDR3 region is CASTNAAEGTDTQYF. For the CDR3, the DNA is TGTGCCAGCACCAACGCTGCTGAGGGAACAGATACGCAGTATTTT.

This sequence joins TRBV3-1 and TRBJ1-3; D unclear. This CDR3 has 13 residues. The germline V gene encodes CDR1 LGHDT and CDR2 YNNKEL (reference sequence). V dropped 2 bases and J dropped 2 bases, with 4 bases sitting between them. The CDR3 loop reads CASSQNAGNTIYF. CDR3 bases: TGTGCCAGCAGCCAAAACGCTGGAAACACCATATATTTT.

The V gene is TRBV30, the J gene TRBJ2-3, with 7 positions matching TRBD2. The V segment lost 0 bases and the J segment 5 bases; nucleotides outside the gene matches: 5. Germline CDR1 is GTSNPN and CDR2 is SVGIG (reference sequence). The CDR3 sequence is 14 residues long. The CDR3 reads CAWSVGAGEDTQYF. The CDR3 coding sequence is TGTGCCTGGAGTGTAGGGGCGGGAGAAGATACGCAGTATTTT.

This rearrangement joins TRBV12-3 or TRBV12-4 to TRBJ2-7; tentatively, D is TRBD2 (6 bases). The CDR3 covers 14 residues. The V end was cut by 7 bases, the J end by 5 bases, with 18 bases between. The CDR3 nucleotides are TGTGCCAGCACCCAGTCAGCGGAGCGGGACGAGCAGTACTTC. This encodes CASTQSAERDEQYF.

This clonotype turned up a few times. This chain joins TRBV7-2 and TRBJ2-5; TRBD2 might be the D (6 bases). The CDR3 extends over 15 amino acids. V was cut by 5 bases and J by 1 base, with 14 bases left in between. Germline V gene lookup returns CDR1 SGHTA and CDR2 FQGNSA. The CDR3 here is CASSPRTGSQETQYF. The CDR3 coding sequence is TGTGCCAGCAGCCCCCGTACCGGGAGCCAAGAGACCCAGTACTTC.

This chain uses TRBV7-2 with TRBJ2-5; tentatively, D is TRBD2 (6 bases). V lost 4 bases, J lost 7 bases, and 16 bases lay in between. The CDR3 covers 14 residues. The germline V gene encodes CDR1 SGHTA and CDR2 FQGNSA. CDR3 nucleotides: TGTGCCAGCAGCTCGCAGGGTTTGGGAGGGACCCAGTACTTC. Translating gives CASSSQGLGGTQYF.